These 3 T cell receptor beta chains were sequenced from one sample in a study of technical replicates of blood from a handful of donors. The assay was immunoSEQ multiplex PCR, and TCRdb's table has in-frame clones only and misses some. The table has some 69,000 clones, 88% seen once. Sequencing used PBMCs. These receptors all come from a human donor in good health. Some clones in this sample may be carry-over from other donors' samples.

The J gene is TRBJ2-3, the V gene TRBV11-2; 13 nucleotides agree with TRBD2. CDR1 SGHAT and CDR2 FQNNGV come from the germline V gene. The CDR3 has 15 residues. Trimming removed 6 bases from V and 6 bases from J; junction bases left unmatched: 6. The CDR3 coding sequence is TGTGCCAGCAGACCACTAGCGGGGGGGTTTGATACGCAGTATTTT. It is translated as CASRPLAGGFDTQYF.

The chain carries TRBV7-2 and TRBJ2-3, with D perhaps matching TRBD2 (5 bases). From germline, CDR1 is SGHTA and CDR2 FQGNSA. This CDR3 contains 16 residues. The V end was cut by 1 base, the J end by 3 bases, with 14 bases between. CDR3 residues: CASSLGAFSGTDTQYF. CDR3 sequence (DNA): TGTGCCAGCAGCTTAGGAGCATTTTCGGGAACAGATACGCAGTATTTT.

This clone showed up just once. This chain links TRBV18 with TRBJ2-2, with TRBD2 identical over 7 bases. V lost 1 base, J lost 6 bases, and 11 bases stayed unmatched. Germline CDR1 KGHSH, CDR2 LQKENI. The CDR3 totals 17 residues. In nucleotides, the CDR3 is TGTGCCAGCTCACCACGGTTAATACGGGAGGCCGCCGGGGAGCTGTTTTTT. Its translation: CASSPRLIREAAGELFF.